Below are 19 T cell receptor beta chains sequenced from a single sample in a study of radiotherapy plus CTLA-4 blockade in lung cancer. Generated by immunoSEQ multiplex PCR, the TCRdb table keeps only in-frame clones and is missing some. The data show tens of thousands of clones, 70% to 80% seen once. The sequences come from peripheral blood, collected from a patient treated with radiotherapy plus ipilimumab. Every receptor here comes from a human donor with non-small cell lung cancer who had a complete response to radiotherapy plus ipilimumab.

The rearrangement joins TRBV7-6 to TRBJ1-1, with D perhaps matching TRBD1 (5 bases). Trimming stripped 1 base from V and 3 bases from J, with 12 bases between. CDR1 is SGHVS, CDR2 FNYEAQ, per germline. The CDR3 spans 15 residues. CDR3 amino acids: CASSLGGGAHTEAFF. The DNA of the CDR3 is TGTGCCAGCAGCTTAGGGGGAGGGGCCCACACTGAAGCTTTCTTT.

The chain employs TRBV6-5 and TRBJ2-7, with 10 bases lining up with TRBD2. This CDR3 has 15 amino acids. V lost 5 bases and J lost 6; bases outside the gene matches: 10. Germline lookup yields CDR1 MNHEY and CDR2 SVGAGI. The CDR3 DNA reads as TGTGCCAGCAGTCCCGGGGCTAGCGGGAGTTCCGAGCAGTACGTC. Its protein product is CASSPGASGSSEQYV.

The V gene is TRBV4-1, the J gene TRBJ2-5, with D possibly matching TRBD2 (5 bases). Trimming pared 0 bases from V and 5 bases from J, leaving 13 bases between. CDR1 and CDR2 (germline): MGHRA, YSYEKL. CDR3 length equals 15 residues. The chain's CDR3 is CASSQEVVGEETQYF. CDR3 coding DNA: TGCGCCAGCAGCCAAGAGGTGGTTGGGGAGGAGACCCAGTACTTC.

V and J are TRBV6-5 and TRBJ2-1, with 7 bases aligning to TRBD2. CDR1 is MNHEY, CDR2 SVGAGI, per germline. V shed 5 bases and J 8 bases; nucleotides not matched to a gene: 12. This CDR3 contains 15 residues. CDR3 amino acids: CASSARNLAAHEQFF. The CDR3 nucleotides read TGTGCCAGCAGTGCCCGAAATCTAGCGGCCCATGAGCAGTTCTTC.

The chain links TRBV10-3 to TRBJ2-3; 9 bases match TRBD2. Germline V CDR1 and CDR2: ENHRY, SYGVKD. CDR3 length: 13 residues. With 10 bases clipped from V and 5 bases from J, the junction kept 7 bases outside the gene matches. Here the CDR3 DNA reads TGTGCCACCTTGGGTAGCGGGAGAGATACGCAGTATTTT. Its protein is CATLGSGRDTQYF.

The chain joins TRBV7-6 to TRBJ2-7; TRBD1 aligns across 10 bases. The trim removed 5 bases at V and 6 bases at J, leaving 10 bases unmatched. Germline V lookup: CDR1 SGHVS, CDR2 FNYEAQ. The CDR3 sequence is 15 residues long. The CDR3 nucleotides are TGTGCCAGCAGCCCTTTTACCGGGACAGGGGTCGAGCAGTACTTC. This encodes CASSPFTGTGVEQYF.

The rearrangement joins TRBV7-6 to TRBJ1-2, with D uncertain. The germline V gene has CDR1 SGHVS and CDR2 FNYEAQ. V lost 5 bases to trimming and J lost 5 bases, with 21 bases between them. CDR3 length: 16 amino acids. CDR3 nucleotides: TGTGCCAGCAGCCCGGACGGGGATCCTAGTACATATGGCTACACCTTC. This translates into CASSPDGDPSTYGYTF.

The chain joins TRBV12-5 to TRBJ2-2, with TRBD2 identical over 11 bases. This CDR3 has 17 residues. Per the germline V gene, CDR1 is LGHNT and CDR2 is FRNRAP. Trimming at V came to 1 base and at J to 4 bases, leaving 5 bases not matched to a gene. The CDR3 region is CASGLGGLAVPTGELFF. In DNA form, the CDR3 reads TGTGCTAGTGGTTTGGGGGGACTAGCGGTACCCACCGGGGAGCTGTTTTTT.

This rearrangement joins TRBV2 to TRBJ2-2; no firm D call. Germline V gene sequence: CDR1 SNHLY, CDR2 FYNNEI. The V and J ends lost 2 bases and 7 bases respectively, with 11 bases between them. The CDR3 length is 14 residues. CDR3 residues: CASSESQVDGELFF. The CDR3 DNA sequence: TGTGCCAGCAGTGAAAGCCAGGTAGACGGGGAGCTGTTTTTT.

This rearrangement joins TRBV5-1 to TRBJ2-7; 8 bases are shared with TRBD1. This CDR3 is built from 13 residues. Losses at the gene ends were 3 bases for V and 6 bases for J; bases not matched to a gene: 5. Per the germline V gene, CDR1 is SGHRS and CDR2 is YFSETQ. CDR3 sequence (DNA): TGCGCCAGCAGCTACCAAACAGGGGGCGAGCAGTACTTC. This encodes CASSYQTGGEQYF. The whole variable domain, filled in from reference TRBV5-1 and TRBJ2-7, reads KAGVTQTPRYLIKTRGQQVTLSCSPISGHRSVSWYQQTPGQGLQFLFEYFSETQRNKGNFPGRFSGRQFSNSRSEMNVSTLELGDSALYLCASSYQTGGEQYFGPGTRLTVT.

This clone appeared a few times. V gene TRBV5-4 combines with J gene TRBJ2-3; 9 bases align to TRBD2. From germline, CDR1 is SGHNT and CDR2 YYREEE (reference sequence). This CDR3 is 16 amino acids long. Trimming cost V 4 bases and J 2 bases; bases outside gene matches: 8. Here the CDR3 DNA reads TGTGCCAGCAGCGTACTCGGGACTAGCCTCACAGATACGCAGTATTTT. Protein sequence: CASSVLGTSLTDTQYF. The full variable domain, rest sourced from reference TRBV5-4 and TRBJ2-3, is ETGVTQSPTHLIKTRGQQVTLRCSSQSGHNTVSWYQQALGQGPQFIFQYYREEENGRGNFPPRFSGLQFPNYSSELNVNALELDDSALYLCASSVLGTSLTDTQYFGPGTRLTVL.

The J gene is TRBJ2-7, the V gene TRBV10-2; perhaps TRBD2 as D (7 bases). CDR1 is WSHSY, CDR2 SAAADI, per germline. This CDR3 has 13 residues. V dropped 3 bases and J dropped 7 bases, with 13 bases sitting between them. The CDR3 loop is CASSDGGAEEQYV. CDR3 nucleotide sequence: TGCGCCAGCAGTGATGGGGGGGCAGAGGAGCAGTACGTC.

In this sample, this clone turned up a few times. The V gene is TRBV10-3, the J gene TRBJ2-7; no definite D call. Trimming pared 10 bases from V and 6 bases from J, leaving 16 bases between. Germline CDR1 reads ENHRY; CDR2 reads SYGVKD. The CDR3 has 12 amino acids. The CDR3 spells CATSEASSEQYV. DNA of the CDR3: TGTGCCACCTCTGAGGCGTCAAGCGAGCAGTACGTC.

This clone has only a few counts. At one end, the junction sequence differs from germline, possibly due to a read error. The DNA of the CDR3 is TGTGCCAGCAGCCCAACTAGGATCGGGGAGCTGTTTTTT. Translated: CASSPTRIGELFF. The V call is TRBV5-1, the J call TRBJ2-2; tentatively, D is TRBD2 (5 bases). There are 13 residues in the CDR3. Germline CDR1 reads SGHRS; CDR2 reads YFSETQ.

This clone has a single count. The chain employs TRBV5-1 and TRBJ2-7; 7 bases map to TRBD1. V shed 4 bases, J shed 7 bases, and the junction held 5 bases outside the gene matches. This CDR3 contains 12 residues. Germline assignment: CDR1 SGHRS and CDR2 YFSETQ. The CDR3, as DNA: TGCGCCAGCAGCGCGACAGGGAGTGAGCAGTACTTC. This sequence encodes CASSATGSEQYF. The full variable domain, in which reference TRBV5-1 and TRBJ2-7 provide the parts outside the CDR3, is KAGVTQTPRYLIKTRGQQVTLSCSPISGHRSVSWYQQTPGQGLQFLFEYFSETQRNKGNFPGRFSGRQFSNSRSEMNVSTLELGDSALYLCASSATGSEQYFGPGTRLTVT.

In its sample, this clone was seen a few times. V is TRBV2 and J is TRBJ1-1; TRBD1 matches at 11 bases. Germline CDR1 SNHLY, CDR2 FYNNEI. This CDR3 comprises 13 residues. V was pared by 6 bases and J by 3 bases, with 0 bases of the junction left unmatched. The CDR3 coding sequence is TGTGCCAGCAGGGGACAGGGGGACACTGAAGCTTTCTTT. Translated, it gives CASRGQGDTEAFF. Looking up the rest from reference TRBV2 and TRBJ1-1 gives the full variable domain: EPEVTQTPSHQVTQMGQEVILRCVPISNHLYFYWYRQILGQKVEFLVSFYNNEISEKSEIFDDQFSVERPDGSNFTLKIRSTKLEDSAMYFCASRGQGDTEAFFGQGTRLTVV.

The chain recombines TRBV5-4 with TRBJ1-6; 11 nucleotides match TRBD1. Germline V gene data show CDR1 as SGHNT and CDR2 as YYREEE (reference sequence). V lost 4 bases, J lost 10 bases, and 7 bases stayed unmatched. The CDR3 runs to 15 residues. The CDR3 DNA reads TGTGCCAGCAGCCCCGGACAGGGGGCGAGATCACCCCTCCACTTT. Translated, it gives CASSPGQGARSPLHF.

The rearrangement uses TRBV7-2 and TRBJ2-1; 8 nucleotides match TRBD2. Trimming took 5 bases from V and 5 from J; bases not matched to a gene: 8. CDR3 length: 15 residues. The germline gives CDR1 SGHTA, CDR2 FQGNSA. This CDR3 is CASSATSGYNNEQFF. As DNA, the CDR3 is TGTGCCAGCAGCGCCACTAGCGGTTATAACAATGAGCAGTTCTTC.

The chain is built from TRBV7-2 and TRBJ1-2; 8 positions match TRBD1. CDR1 and CDR2 from the germline V gene are SGHTA and FQGNSA. The CDR3 totals 16 residues. J gave up 2 bases and V 3 bases, and 8 bases lay outside the gene matches. CDR3 bases: TGTGCCAGCAGCTTTAAGGACCGACAGGGGAACTATGGCTACACCTTC. Amino acids: CASSFKDRQGNYGYTF.